The 22 T cell receptor beta chains listed next were all sequenced from one sample in a study of blood T cell repertoires in COVID-19. Here immunoSEQ multiplex PCR was the method, and the copy in TCRdb shows in-frame clones only, minus some. Among about 300,000 clones listed, about 89% were seen once. What was sequenced was peripheral blood. These receptors all come from a young man who had recovered from COVID-19.

The chain employs TRBV19 and TRBJ1-2; 10 nucleotides agree with TRBD1. CDR3 length: 17 amino acids. Germline assignment: CDR1 LNHDA and CDR2 SQIVND (reference sequence). Trimming cost V 7 bases and J 0 bases; bases outside gene matches: 11. Here the CDR3 reads CASTSWGQGTSNYGYTF. The CDR3 DNA follows: TGTGCCAGTACATCTTGGGGACAGGGGACCTCTAACTATGGCTACACCTTC. The variable domain in full, completed from reference TRBV19 and TRBJ1-2, reads DGGITQSPKYLFRKEGQNVTLSCEQNLNHDAMYWYRQDPGQGLRLIYYSQIVNDFQKGDIAEGYSVSREKKESFPLTVTSAQKNPTAFYLCASTSWGQGTSNYGYTFGSGTRLTVV.

V usage is TRBV20-1 and J usage is TRBJ2-5; D uncertain. CDR1 and CDR2 (germline): DFQATT, SNEGSKA (reference sequence). This CDR3 comprises 13 residues. V was shortened by 3 bases and J by 0 bases, with 8 bases between the two germline ends. The CDR3 is CSASGENQETQYF. DNA for the CDR3: TGCAGTGCTAGTGGTGAGAACCAAGAGACCCAGTACTTC.

The chain uses TRBV6-5 and TRBJ1-5; 9 nucleotides agree with TRBD1. J was trimmed by 3 bases and V by 2 bases; bases with no gene match: 2. Per the germline V gene, CDR1 is MNHEY and CDR2 is SVGAGI. The CDR3 consists of 15 residues. As DNA, the CDR3 is TGTGCCAGCAGTTACCGGGACAGGGACAATCAGCCCCAGCATTTT. Translated, it gives CASSYRDRDNQPQHF.

This chain links TRBV10-3 with TRBJ1-1; 10 bases agree with TRBD1. CDR1 is ENHRY, CDR2 SYGVKD, per germline. J gave up 0 bases and V 6 bases, and 7 bases lay outside the gene matches. The CDR3 loop spans 16 amino acids. As DNA, the CDR3 is TGTGCCATCAGGGATGGACAGGGGGTAGTGAACACTGAAGCTTTCTTT. Translated: CAIRDGQGVVNTEAFF.

The chain carries TRBV11-2 and TRBJ2-3; 10 bases fit TRBD2. With 1 base clipped from V and 6 bases from J, the junction kept 1 base outside the gene matches. This CDR3 has 14 amino acids. Germline values: CDR1 SGHAT, CDR2 FQNNGV. Here the CDR3 reads CASSLGAGGDTQYF. CDR3 in DNA: TGTGCCAGCAGCTTAGGAGCGGGGGGGGATACGCAGTATTTT.

This chain connects TRBV5-1 to TRBJ2-5; 10 positions match TRBD2. V lost 0 bases and J lost 3; bases outside the gene matches: 11. The CDR3 spans 18 residues. From germline, CDR1 is SGHRS and CDR2 YFSETQ. The chain's CDR3 is CASSLARVSSGGKETQYF. The CDR3 coding sequence is TGCGCCAGCAGCTTGGCCCGGGTTTCTAGCGGGGGTAAAGAGACCCAGTACTTC.

The genes are TRBV7-8 and TRBJ1-4; D unclear. Trimming pared 1 base from V and 8 bases from J, leaving 8 bases between. Germline V gene data show CDR1 as SGHVS and CDR2 as FQNEAQ. The CDR3 sequence is 13 residues long. The CDR3 nucleotides read TGTGCCAGCAGCTTAGACCCAGGAGAAAAACTGTTTTTT. This gives the protein CASSLDPGEKLFF.

The chain has TRBV18 and TRBJ2-2; 8 bases are a match to TRBD1. From germline, CDR1 is KGHSH and CDR2 LQKENI. V lost 0 bases and J lost 6; bases outside the gene matches: 3. The CDR3 loop spans 15 amino acids. Here the CDR3 reads CASSPPGQGPGELFF. CDR3 nucleotides: TGTGCCAGCTCACCACCAGGACAGGGACCCGGGGAGCTGTTTTTT. Full variable domain (remainder filled in from reference TRBV18 and TRBJ2-2): NAGVMQNPRHLVRRRGQEARLRCSPMKGHSHVYWYRQLPEEGLKFMVYLQKENIIDESGMPKERFSAEFPKEGPSILRIQQVVRGDSAAYFCASSPPGQGPGELFFGEGSRLTVL.

The chain combines TRBV11-2 with TRBJ2-1; D call uncertain. Trimming pared 5 bases from V and 0 bases from J, leaving 14 bases between. Germline assignment: CDR1 SGHAT and CDR2 FQNNGV. The CDR3 spans 16 residues. CDR3 coding DNA: TGTGCCAGCAGCATACGTGCGGCTAGCTCCTACAATGAGCAGTTCTTC. Amino acids: CASSIRAASSYNEQFF.

The V and J genes are TRBV6-5 and TRBJ2-1; D remains unclear. Germline V gives CDR1 MNHEY, CDR2 SVGAGI. The CDR3 extends over 12 amino acids. Trimming took off 6 bases at V and 5 bases at J, with 8 bases between the two ends. The CDR3 bases are TGTGCCAGCAGCTTTTACAACAATGAGCAGTTCTTC. This encodes CASSFYNNEQFF.

The chain combines TRBV7-9 with TRBJ2-5; TRBD1 matches at 10 bases. Germline assignment: CDR1 SEHNR and CDR2 FQNEAQ (reference sequence). With 4 bases clipped from V and 2 bases from J, the junction kept 4 bases outside the gene matches. The CDR3 covers 15 residues. The CDR3 coding sequence is TGTGCCAGCAGCTCCCGGACAGGGGGGCAAGAGACCCAGTACTTC. Its translation is CASSSRTGGQETQYF.

This sequence joins TRBV6-2 or TRBV6-3 and TRBJ2-1; D possibly corresponds to TRBD2 (5 bases). The V end lost 5 bases, the J end lost 8 bases, and 19 bases lay between the germline ends. This CDR3 comprises 15 residues. Germline CDR1 reads MNHEY; CDR2 reads SVGEGT. The CDR3, as DNA: TGTGCCAGCAGTCGATCCTTCACGGGGTTTGATGAGCAGTTCTTC. Residues: CASSRSFTGFDEQFF.

The rearrangement links TRBV6-1 to TRBJ1-5; no definite D call. The CDR3 runs to 12 residues. Per germline, CDR1 MNHNS and CDR2 SASEGT. V was clipped by 3 bases and J by 6 bases, with 6 bases between them. Here the CDR3 reads CASSDGSQPQHF. The CDR3 region has the DNA TGTGCCAGCAGTGACGGTAGTCAGCCCCAGCATTTT.

A single count supports this clone. This chain joins TRBV18 and TRBJ2-3; tentatively, D is TRBD2 (7 bases). CDR3 size: 16 residues. CDR1 and CDR2 from the germline V gene are KGHSH and LQKENI. V shed 1 base and J shed 2 bases, with 13 bases lying between them. This CDR3 is CASSPRGLAVTDTQYF. The CDR3 DNA reads as TGTGCCAGCTCACCACGGGGGCTAGCGGTCACAGATACGCAGTATTTT.

V usage is TRBV2 and J usage is TRBJ1-2; D is unresolved. Trimming removed 3 bases at V and 2 bases at J, with 16 bases between. CDR3 length: 16 residues. Germline V gives CDR1 SNHLY, CDR2 FYNNEI. CDR3 DNA sequence: TGTGCCAGCAGTGATTTTGGTTACAGCCCGAACTATGGCTACACCTTC. It translates to CASSDFGYSPNYGYTF.

The V and J genes are TRBV3-1 (or the pseudogene TRBV3-2) and TRBJ2-2; no clear D gene. Looked up from germline, CDR1 is LGHDT and CDR2 is YNNKEL (reference sequence). Between the trimmed V and J ends, which lost 1 base and 6 bases, there was a span of 6 bases. This CDR3 region has 13 residues. The CDR3 loop is CASSQGRAGELFF. CDR3 DNA: TGTGCCAGCAGCCAAGGTAGAGCCGGGGAGCTGTTTTTT.

The gene calls are TRBV2 and TRBJ2-7; 7 bases align to TRBD1. This CDR3 contains 13 residues. V was clipped by 11 bases and J by 4 bases; unmatched bases: 11. Per germline, CDR1 SNHLY and CDR2 FYNNEI. CDR3 in amino acids: CASVFGTAYEQYF. The CDR3 nucleotides read TGTGCCTCGGTTTTCGGGACAGCATACGAGCAGTACTTC.

The chain has TRBV6-5 and TRBJ2-7, with D possibly TRBD1 on 6 matching bases. Trimming shortened V by 2 bases and J by 0 bases, and 8 bases separated the two germline ends. CDR1 and CDR2 (germline): MNHEY, SVGAGI. CDR3 length: 14 residues. The CDR3 DNA reads as TGTGCCAGCAGTTACAGGGGGTCCTCCTACGAGCAGTACTTC. Translation: CASSYRGSSYEQYF.

The rearrangement links TRBV4-1 to TRBJ1-1; D not certain. Germline V lookup: CDR1 MGHRA, CDR2 YSYEKL. Deletions cut 3 bases from V and 0 bases from J, with 8 bases between. This CDR3 comprises 14 residues. CDR3 nucleotides: TGCGCCAGCAGCCACTTACAGATGAACACTGAAGCTTTCTTT. Translation gives CASSHLQMNTEAFF.

The DNA for the CDR3 is TGTGCCAGCAGCGCCGGCGGACTAGCGGGGGCAGAGACCCAGTACTTC. Its protein is CASSAGGLAGAETQYF. The chain carries TRBV9 and TRBJ2-5, with 13 bases fitting TRBD2. Trimming removed 3 bases from V and 4 bases from J; junction bases left unmatched: 6. This CDR3 contains 16 residues. The V gene's germline CDR1 is SGDLS and CDR2 YYNGEE.

The rearrangement uses TRBV11-3 and TRBJ2-7; tentatively, D is TRBD2 (6 bases). The V gene lost 5 bases and the J gene lost 2 bases, with 10 bases spanning the gap. CDR1 and CDR2 from the germline V gene are SGHNT and YENEEA. The CDR3 extends over 13 amino acids. CDR3 sequence (DNA): TGTGCCAGCAGCCAGCGCGGGGCCTACGAGCAGTACTTC. This codes for CASSQRGAYEQYF.

The CDR3 sequence is CSVAGAFF. The CDR3 nucleotides are TGCAGCGTTGCAGGGGCTTTCTTT. The chain couples TRBV29-1 to TRBJ1-1, with a weak D call TRBD1 (5 bases). This CDR3 region has 8 residues. V lost 4 bases and J lost 11, with 5 bases in between. CDR1 is SQVTM and CDR2 is ANQGSEA in the germline V gene.